Listed below are T cell receptor beta chains from one sample, sequenced in a study of Graves' ophthalmopathy and Graves' hyperthyroidism. TCRdb redid the calling of the multiplex PCR reads with MiXCR, one entry per CDR3 protein. The repertoire has around 1,200,000 distinct CDR3 sequences, 35% to 40% of them found once; the top ten carry around 10%. Sample: peripheral blood or thyroid tissue (not recorded which). The source is an adult man with Graves' hyperthyroidism. CDR3s include the opening cysteine and the closing phenylalanine or tryptophan. The order of the fields is CDR3 protein, CDR3 DNA, clone size, V gene, D gene, J gene. D genes are given only for firm matches. Not every row has a clone size; where given, it reads once, few, many or a size class.

CDR3 protein: CASRSDSVYGYTF
CDR3 DNA: TGTGCCAGCAGATCGGACAGTGTCTATGGCTACACCTTC
clone size: few
V gene: TRBV28
D gene: -
J gene: TRBJ1-2

CDR3 protein: CASSVSSVNTEAFF
CDR3 DNA: TGTGCCAGCAGCGTATCTTCTGTGAACACTGAAGCTTTCTTT
clone size: many
V gene: TRBV9
D gene: -
J gene: TRBJ1-1

CDR3 protein: CAISERPGGSSYNSPLHF
CDR3 DNA: TGTGCCATCAGTGAGCGGCCAGGGGGTAGCTCCTATAATTCACCCCTCCACTTT
clone size: once
V gene: TRBV10-3
D gene: TRBD1
J gene: TRBJ1-6

CDR3 protein: CATSRQSNEKLFF
CDR3 DNA: TGTGCCACCAGTCGACAGAGTAATGAAAAACTGTTTTTT
clone size: -
V gene: TRBV15
D gene: -
J gene: TRBJ1-4

CDR3 protein: CSASAGQGVWGETQYF
CDR3 DNA: TGCAGTGCTAGCGCGGGACAGGGGGTGTGGGGAGAGACCCAGTACTTC
clone size: -
V gene: TRBV20-1
D gene: TRBD1
J gene: TRBJ2-5

CDR3 protein: CASTPGRPYEQYF
CDR3 DNA: TGTGCCAGCACTCCGGGACGCCCCTACGAGCAGTACTTC
clone size: -
V gene: TRBV11-1
D gene: -
J gene: TRBJ2-7

CDR3 protein: CASNAQLTGDYEQYF
CDR3 DNA: TGTGCCAGCAACGCCCAATTGACAGGGGACTACGAGCAGTACTTC
clone size: many
V gene: TRBV2
D gene: TRBD1
J gene: TRBJ2-7

CDR3 protein: CASSYRGRNQPQHF
CDR3 DNA: TGTGCCAGCAGTTACAGGGGGCGCAATCAGCCCCAGCATTTT
clone size: many
V gene: TRBV12-3/TRBV12-4
D gene: TRBD1
J gene: TRBJ1-5

CDR3 protein: CASSESSSGGGQYF
CDR3 DNA: TGCGCCAGCAGTGAGTCGTCTAGCGGGGGGGGGCAGTATTTT
clone size: few
V gene: TRBV10-1
D gene: TRBD2
J gene: TRBJ2-3

CDR3 protein: CASSPDFTGTQYF
CDR3 DNA: TGTGCCAGCAGCCCAGATTTTACGGGGACCCAGTACTTC
clone size: -
V gene: TRBV14
D gene: -
J gene: TRBJ2-5

CDR3 protein: CASTSYGELFF
CDR3 DNA: TGTGCCAGCACCTCTTACGGGGAGCTGTTTTTT
clone size: many
V gene: TRBV2
D gene: -
J gene: TRBJ2-2

CDR3 protein: CASSEPQPGQGDETQHF
CDR3 DNA: TGCGCCAGCAGTGAGCCCCAGCCCGGACAGGGCGACGAGACCCAGCATTTT
clone size: -
V gene: TRBV10-2
D gene: TRBD1
J gene: TRBJ1-5

CDR3 protein: CASSQPRRGSNEKLFF
CDR3 DNA: TGCGCCAGCAGTCAACCTAGAAGGGGCAGTAATGAAAAACTGTTTTTT
clone size: -
V gene: TRBV4-1
D gene: -
J gene: TRBJ1-4

CDR3 protein: CSVGGQGNNQPQHF
CDR3 DNA: TGCAGCGTGGGGGGACAGGGGAATAATCAGCCCCAGCATTTT
clone size: once
V gene: TRBV29-1
D gene: TRBD1
J gene: TRBJ1-5

CDR3 protein: CAISTTGTDVETQYF
CDR3 DNA: TGTGCCATCAGTACAACCGGGACAGACGTGGAGACCCAGTACTTC
clone size: -
V gene: TRBV10-3
D gene: TRBD1
J gene: TRBJ2-5

CDR3 protein: CAWSVSGYEHYF
CDR3 DNA: TGTGCCTGGAGTGTAAGTGGTTACGAGCACTACTTC
clone size: -
V gene: TRBV29-1
D gene: -
J gene: TRBJ2-7

CDR3 protein: CASSFGQAQYF
CDR3 DNA: TGTGCCAGCAGCTTCGGACAGGCCCAGTACTTC
clone size: many
V gene: TRBV5-5
D gene: TRBD1
J gene: TRBJ2-5

CDR3 protein: CASSEERGPNSPLHF
CDR3 DNA: TGTGCCAGCAGTGAAGAGAGGGGGCCTAATTCACCCCTCCACTTT
clone size: few
V gene: TRBV2
D gene: TRBD1
J gene: TRBJ1-6

CDR3 protein: CASSQAWGSSSEKLFF
CDR3 DNA: TGCGCCAGCAGCCAGGCGTGGGGAAGCTCTTCTGAAAAACTGTTTTTT
clone size: many
V gene: TRBV4-3
D gene: -
J gene: TRBJ1-4

CDR3 protein: CASSVGTGRQETQYF
CDR3 DNA: TGTGCCAGCAGCGTAGGGACAGGGCGACAAGAGACCCAGTACTTC
clone size: -
V gene: TRBV9
D gene: TRBD1
J gene: TRBJ2-5

CDR3 protein: CSAIWTDSPLHF
CDR3 DNA: TGCAGTGCAATCTGGACAGATTCACCCCTCCACTTT
clone size: many
V gene: TRBV20-1
D gene: -
J gene: TRBJ1-6

CDR3 protein: CASSVEIRSNNEQYF
CDR3 DNA: TGTGCCAGCAGCGTAGAGATAAGGTCCAACAATGAGCAGTACTTC
clone size: -
V gene: TRBV9
D gene: -
J gene: TRBJ2-7

CDR3 protein: CASSYVGSTEAFF
CDR3 DNA: TGTGCCAGCAGTTACGTTGGGTCCACTGAAGCTTTCTTT
clone size: -
V gene: TRBV6-5
D gene: -
J gene: TRBJ1-1

CDR3 protein: CASSQTGTGTYEQYF
CDR3 DNA: TGTGCCAGCAGTCAAACCGGGACAGGGACCTACGAGCAGTACTTC
clone size: -
V gene: TRBV10-3
D gene: TRBD1
J gene: TRBJ2-7

CDR3 protein: CAWQWGLASEQYF
CDR3 DNA: TGTGCCTGGCAGTGGGGACTAGCATCCGAGCAGTACTTC
clone size: -
V gene: TRBV11-2
D gene: TRBD2
J gene: TRBJ2-7

CDR3 protein: CASSPGQVRNEQYF
CDR3 DNA: TGTGCCAGCAGCCCGGGACAGGTACGGAACGAGCAGTACTTC
clone size: -
V gene: TRBV7-9
D gene: TRBD1
J gene: TRBJ2-7

CDR3 protein: CASLEGRAGANVLTF
CDR3 DNA: TGTGCCAGTCTGGAGGGGAGGGCTGGGGCCAACGTCCTGACTTTC
clone size: few
V gene: TRBV19
D gene: TRBD2
J gene: TRBJ2-6

CDR3 protein: CASSEMRGDAFF
CDR3 DNA: TGCGCCAGCAGTGAAATGAGGGGAGATGCTTTCTTT
clone size: many
V gene: TRBV10-1
D gene: -
J gene: TRBJ1-1

CDR3 protein: CASSLRSGGRYEQYF
CDR3 DNA: TGTGCCAGCAGCTTGAGGAGCGGGGGGCGGTACGAGCAGTACTTC
clone size: few
V gene: TRBV5-8
D gene: TRBD2
J gene: TRBJ2-7

CDR3 protein: CASSSRQGREQYF
CDR3 DNA: TGTGCCAGCAGTTCCCGACAAGGCCGCGAGCAGTACTTC
clone size: -
V gene: TRBV12-3/TRBV12-4
D gene: -
J gene: TRBJ2-7

CDR3 protein: CASSLGDSWETQYF
CDR3 DNA: TGTGCCAGCAGCTTGGGGGACAGCTGGGAGACCCAGTACTTC
clone size: -
V gene: TRBV5-5
D gene: TRBD1
J gene: TRBJ2-5

CDR3 protein: CATSPRTGFGTEAFF
CDR3 DNA: TGTGCCACCAGCCCCCGAACAGGGTTTGGCACTGAAGCTTTCTTT
clone size: -
V gene: TRBV15
D gene: -
J gene: TRBJ1-1

CDR3 protein: CASSNPGQAETQYF
CDR3 DNA: TGTGCCAGCAGCAACCCGGGACAGGCGGAGACCCAGTACTTC
clone size: -
V gene: TRBV7-3
D gene: TRBD1
J gene: TRBJ2-5

CDR3 protein: CASSVAGANGNTEAFF
CDR3 DNA: TGTGCCAGCAGCGTAGCTGGGGCAAACGGGAACACTGAAGCTTTCTTT
clone size: -
V gene: TRBV9
D gene: -
J gene: TRBJ1-1

CDR3 protein: CASTLGTVSNQYF
CDR3 DNA: TGTGCCAGCACCCTTGGTACAGTTAGCAATCAGTACTTC
clone size: once
V gene: TRBV7-2
D gene: -
J gene: TRBJ2-5

CDR3 protein: CASTLLGGPGHEQYF
CDR3 DNA: TGCGCCAGCACCCTTTTGGGGGGGCCGGGCCACGAGCAGTACTTC
clone size: -
V gene: TRBV5-1
D gene: -
J gene: TRBJ2-7

CDR3 protein: CASSPALSGSETQHF
CDR3 DNA: TGTGCCAGCAGTCCGGCACTGTCGGGCTCGGAGACCCAGCATTTT
clone size: -
V gene: TRBV2
D gene: -
J gene: TRBJ1-5

CDR3 protein: CASRRQARQNSPLHF
CDR3 DNA: TGTGCCAGTAGGAGACAGGCTAGACAGAATTCACCCCTCCACTTT
clone size: many
V gene: TRBV19
D gene: -
J gene: TRBJ1-6

CDR3 protein: CASRGISRGYEQYF
CDR3 DNA: TGCGCCAGCAGGGGGATCTCGAGGGGCTACGAGCAGTACTTC
clone size: -
V gene: TRBV5-1
D gene: -
J gene: TRBJ2-7

CDR3 protein: CSVTGRENYGYTF
CDR3 DNA: TGCAGCGTTACAGGAAGGGAAAACTATGGCTACACCTTC
clone size: -
V gene: TRBV29-1
D gene: -
J gene: TRBJ1-2

CDR3 protein: CASSLTGIATNEKLFF
CDR3 DNA: TGCGCCAGCAGCTTGACAGGGATCGCAACTAATGAAAAACTGTTTTTT
clone size: many
V gene: TRBV5-1
D gene: -
J gene: TRBJ1-4

CDR3 protein: CSADRETEAFF
CDR3 DNA: TGCAGCGCGGACAGGGAAACTGAAGCTTTCTTT
clone size: -
V gene: TRBV29-1
D gene: TRBD1
J gene: TRBJ1-1

CDR3 protein: CASSLGNSYEQYF
CDR3 DNA: TGTGCCAGCAGCTTAGGTAACTCCTACGAGCAGTACTTC
clone size: many
V gene: TRBV11-2
D gene: -
J gene: TRBJ2-7